The rows below give T cell receptor beta chains drawn from one sample of a study of T cell changes during pregnancy in multiple sclerosis. Method: immunoSEQ multiplex PCR; TCRdb's copy keeps in-frame clones and lacks some. The sample records 20,000 to 25,000 clones, roughly 90% being singletons. The specimen comprised CD8+ T cells from peripheral blood mononuclear cells, sampled in the second trimester of pregnancy. Every receptor here comes from a female donor in good health, enrolled as a control in a pregnancy study. CDR3s include the opening cysteine and the closing phenylalanine or tryptophan. The D gene is left open where the match is weak. For some rows the clone size is stated as once, few or many, or as a class when expanded; others skip it.

v_gene	d_gene	abundance	j_gene	CDR3aa	CDR3nt
TRBV19	TRBD2	-	TRBJ2-1	CASCDYLSSGGSLNEQFF	TGTGCCAGTTGTGACTATCTATCTAGCGGGGGGTCCCTTAATGAGCAGTTCTTC
TRBV6-6	TRBD2	-	TRBJ2-1	CASSHGTSGYNEQFF	TGTGCCAGCAGTCACGGGACTAGCGGCTACAATGAGCAGTTCTTC
TRBV4-1	TRBD2	-	TRBJ2-7	CASSQERGREGAYEQYF	TGCGCCAGCAGCCAAGAACGGGGGCGGGAGGGTGCATACGAGCAGTACTTC
TRBV2	TRBD1	-	TRBJ1-2	CASSLSTGASYGYTF	TGTGCCAGCAGTCTATCGACAGGGGCCAGCTATGGCTACACCTTC
TRBV28	-	-	TRBJ2-3	CASRRDSFTDTQYF	TGTGCCAGCAGACGGGACTCTTTCACAGATACGCAGTATTTT
TRBV6-5	-	-	TRBJ2-7	CASAGTTYEQYF	TGTGCCAGCGCCGGGACAACCTACGAGCAGTACTTC
TRBV7-2	TRBD2	once	TRBJ2-1	CASSLVGGSPDNEQFF	TGTGCCAGCAGCTTAGTTGGCGGGAGTCCCGACAATGAGCAGTTCTTC
TRBV27	TRBD2	-	TRBJ2-2	CASVSLPGGTGELFF	TGTGCCAGCGTATCTCTCCCGGGGGGCACCGGGGAGCTGTTTTTT
TRBV29-1	-	-	TRBJ2-1	CSVPRTSNLYNEQFF	TGCAGCGTTCCTAGGACATCGAATCTTTACAATGAGCAGTTCTTC
TRBV27	-	-	TRBJ1-5	CASSWTAYSNQPQHF	TGTGCCAGCAGTTGGACAGCTTATAGCAATCAGCCCCAGCATTTT
TRBV6-1	-	-	TRBJ2-5	CASSEAIAETQYF	TGTGCCAGCAGTGAGGCGATAGCAGAGACCCAGTACTTC
TRBV27	-	-	TRBJ2-5	CASRLGVTQYF	TGTGCCAGCAGGCTAGGAGTGACCCAGTACTTC
TRBV27	-	-	TRBJ2-1	CASSSRRGSYNEQFF	TGTGCCAGCAGTTCCCGGCGGGGATCCTACAATGAGCAGTTCTTC
TRBV7-2	-	-	TRBJ1-1	CASSFGYTEAFF	TGTGCCAGCAGCTTCGGGTACACTGAAGCTTTCTTT
TRBV15	TRBD1	-	TRBJ2-1	CATSRTGDNEQFF	TGTGCCACCAGCAGAACAGGGGACAATGAGCAGTTCTTC
TRBV13	-	-	TRBJ1-1	CASSPGQLEAFF	TGTGCCAGCAGCCCGGGACAACTTGAAGCTTTCTTT
TRBV30	-	-	TRBJ1-6	CAWSLTLTRDSPLHF	TGTGCCTGGAGTTTGACATTGACGCGGGATTCACCCCTCCACTTT
TRBV27	TRBD1	-	TRBJ1-1	CASSLGTGGFWTEAFF	TGTGCCAGCAGTTTAGGGACAGGGGGATTTTGGACTGAAGCTTTCTTT
TRBV7-9	-	few	TRBJ2-1	CASSLASGDYNEQFF	TGTGCCAGCAGCTTAGCTAGCGGAGACTACAATGAGCAGTTCTTC
TRBV5-1	TRBD1	-	TRBJ2-3	CASSLVVTGSTDTQYF	TGCGCCAGCAGCTTGGTGGTGACAGGGAGCACAGATACGCAGTATTTT
TRBV7-2	TRBD2	-	TRBJ2-1	CASSQTSGSKVEQFF	TGTGCCAGCAGCCAGACTAGCGGGAGCAAAGTTGAGCAGTTCTTC
TRBV29-1	TRBD2	-	TRBJ2-7	CSARGTSGEPYEQYF	TGCAGCGCTAGGGGGACTAGCGGGGAACCCTACGAGCAGTACTTC
TRBV7-7	TRBD2	-	TRBJ2-7	CDHSGTSGTGYEQYF	TGTGATCACTCCGGGACTAGCGGGACCGGCTACGAGCAGTACTTC
TRBV5-1	-	-	TRBJ1-2	CASSLVDSGYTF	TGCGCCAGCAGCTTGGTGGACAGCGGCTACACCTTC
TRBV5-6	TRBD1	once	TRBJ2-7	CASSLAATGAIYEQYF	TGTGCCAGCAGCTTGGCCGCTACAGGGGCAATCTACGAGCAGTACTTC
TRBV13	TRBD1	-	TRBJ1-2	CASSFDRDNYGYTF	TGTGCCAGCAGCTTCGACAGGGATAACTATGGCTACACCTTC
TRBV7-2	TRBD2	-	TRBJ2-1	CASSTSGSSYNEQFF	TGTGCCAGCAGCACTAGCGGGAGTTCCTACAATGAGCAGTTCTTC
TRBV30	TRBD2	-	TRBJ2-7	CAWSVAGGSEQYF	TGTGCCTGGAGTGTAGCGGGAGGATCCGAGCAGTACTTC
TRBV5-1	-	few	TRBJ1-1	CASSSKQGEAFF	TGCGCCAGCAGCTCCAAACAGGGTGAAGCTTTCTTT
TRBV15	TRBD2	-	TRBJ2-3	CATSREAGGSDTQYF	TGTGCCACCAGCAGAGAAGCGGGAGGTTCAGATACGCAGTATTTT
TRBV9	TRBD1	-	TRBJ1-3	CASSVELRQGYGNTIYF	TGTGCCAGCAGCGTAGAGCTTCGACAGGGTTACGGAAACACCATATATTTT
TRBV6-5	TRBD1	-	TRBJ2-5	CASSRDRDQETQYF	TGTGCCAGCAGTAGAGACAGGGACCAAGAGACCCAGTACTTC
TRBV19	-	-	TRBJ2-7	CASSIPNRQAYEQYF	TGTGCCAGTAGTATCCCCAACCGACAGGCCTACGAGCAGTACTTC
TRBV6-5	TRBD1	-	TRBJ2-7	CASSYRQGDEQYF	TGTGCCAGCAGTTACCGACAGGGGGACGAGCAGTACTTC
TRBV4-3	-	-	TRBJ2-6	CASSRSEVSGANVLTF	TGCGCCAGCAGCCGAAGCGAGGTGTCTGGGGCCAACGTCCTGACTTTC
TRBV27	-	-	TRBJ2-1	CASSFRDSSYNEQFF	TGTGCCAGCAGTTTCCGGGATAGCTCCTACAATGAGCAGTTCTTC
TRBV11-2	TRBD1	-	TRBJ2-7	CASSLTGGEQYF	TGTGCCAGCAGCTTGACAGGGGGCGAGCAGTACTTC
TRBV6-6	-	few	TRBJ2-7	CASTAGSYEQYF	TGTGCCAGCACGGCAGGGTCCTACGAGCAGTACTTC
TRBV9	-	once	TRBJ1-1	CASSAGGGGGNTEAFF	TGTGCCAGCAGTGCCGGGGGGGGCGGGGGGAACACTGAAGCTTTCTTT
TRBV27	-	-	TRBJ2-2	CASRSFGELFF	TGTGCCAGCAGGAGCTTCGGGGAGCTGTTTTTT
TRBV30	-	-	TRBJ2-3	CAATKEGDDTQYF	TGTGCCGCCACGAAGGAAGGAGATGATACGCAGTATTTT
TRBV20-1	-	-	TRBJ2-1	CSASGDNEQFF	TGCAGTGCTAGCGGTGACAATGAGCAGTTCTTC
TRBV28	-	-	TRBJ2-1	CASSLSSGPLVF	TGTGCCAGCAGTTTATCTTCTGGGCCCTTGGTCTTC
TRBV30	-	-	TRBJ2-1	CACELTGASYNEQFF	TGTGCCTGCGAGTTGACGGGAGCATCCTACAATGAGCAGTTCTTC
TRBV4-1	-	-	TRBJ1-2	CASSQVRGGYGYTF	TGCGCCAGCAGCCAAGTTAGGGGAGGCTATGGCTACACCTTC
TRBV4-3	TRBD1	-	TRBJ2-2	CASSQDRAQGELFF	TGCGCCAGCAGCCAGGACAGGGCCCAGGGGGAGCTGTTTTTT
TRBV15	-	-	TRBJ2-6	CATSRDQSGANVLTF	TGTGCCACCAGCAGAGATCAGTCTGGGGCCAACGTCCTGACTTTC
TRBV28	-	-	TRBJ1-2	CASSLSAGYGYTF	TGTGCCAGCAGTTTATCTGCGGGTTATGGCTACACCTTC
TRBV5-8	-	-	TRBJ1-1	CASTFWAGDTEAFF	TGTGCCAGCACCTTCTGGGCAGGGGACACTGAAGCTTTCTTT
TRBV6-1	-	-	TRBJ2-3	CASRAGAAETDTQYF	TGTGCCAGCAGAGCAGGGGCCGCGGAAACAGATACGCAGTATTTT
TRBV27	-	-	TRBJ1-5	CASSSRGLGNQPQHF	TGTGCCAGCAGTTCCAGGGGATTGGGCAATCAGCCCCAGCATTTT
TRBV7-8	TRBD1	-	TRBJ1-2	CASSLGDRKYTF	TGTGCCAGCAGCTTAGGGGACAGGAAATACACCTTC
TRBV5-1	TRBD2	-	TRBJ2-7	CASSPTFSGETNYEQYF	TGCGCCAGCAGCCCCACGTTTAGCGGGGAGACAAACTACGAGCAGTACTTC